This T cell receptor beta chain emerged from a study of T-cell memory formation after mild COVID-19. TCR alpha and TCR beta cDNA libraries with sample barcodes and UMIs came from 5'RACE using constant-segment primers. TCRdb itself ran the 5' RACE reads through MiXCR, one entry per CDR3 protein. The profile covers roughly 140,000 distinct CDR3 sequences, with 14% appearing a single time and about 30% taken by the ten largest. General study points: Cross-reactive memory appears to have joined, as suggested by some responding clones showing up in pre-infection memory. Unconfirmed was the SARS-CoV-2 specificity of second-wave clones that peaked on day 37. Clones that got smaller from day 15 to 85 had even CD4/CD8, while clones growing later tipped toward CD4+.

V gave up 4 bases and J gave up 4 bases; unmatched junction bases: 4. From germline, CDR1 is MGHRA and CDR2 YSYEKL. The CDR3 totals 15 residues. This clonotype was detected ten times or more. Its antigen is unknown. The rearrangement joins TRBV4-1 to TRBJ2-2; 9 nucleotides line up with TRBD2. Sequencing input: PBMCs or a T cell subset sorted from them (not recorded which). The TCR was taken from an adult woman who had mild COVID-19 (a few samples of this study predate the infection). Cell type and time point are not known. The CDR3 DNA reads TGCGCCAGCAGCCGTAGCGGGGGAACCACCGGGGAGCTGTTTTTT. This gives the protein CASSRSGGTTGELFF.